This T cell receptor beta chain was sequenced for a study of CD4 T cells in relation to SARS-CoV-2 and coronaviruses. Background on the study: ViraFEST: approximately nine-day antigen culture of PBMCs, then TCR beta CDR3 sequencing. Overall study results and limits: Samples before the pandemic and after infection were not matched within any donor.

Naive and memory CD4+ T cells came from enriched cryopreserved PBMCs. The assay was immunoSEQ multiplex PCR, and TCRdb's table has in-frame clones only and misses some. This sample has about 39,000 clones, with approximately 80% found just once. Trimming took 6 bases from V and 1 from J; bases not matched to a gene: 2. CDR3 length equals 13 residues. Per the germline V gene, CDR1 is MNHEY and CDR2 is SVGEGT. Points on this clone: Its antigen is undetermined.

The sequence was obtained from an adult with COVID-19. Input material: naive CD4+ T cells from PBMCs, cultured in vitro. This sample's subset: naive CD4+ T cells isolated by negative enrichment. V and J are TRBV6-2 or TRBV6-3 and TRBJ2-7; TRBD1 aligns across 8 bases. The CDR3 reads CASSRTGSYEQYF. For the CDR3, the DNA is TGTGCCAGCAGCCGGACAGGGTCCTACGAGCAGTACTTC.